The clone carrying this TCR beta chain was detected only a few times. Antigen: not known. The data originate from a study of siplizumab effects on memory and regulatory T cells. Study-level results: Assignment to unstimulated subsets succeeded for only a minor fraction of the alloreactive clones. In roughly 80-97% of proliferating CD4+ or CD8+ clones, a naive or memory phenotype could not be assigned. Memory cells seemed less diverse than naive T cells, which also seemed major contributors to the alloresponse.

The V end was cut by 7 bases, the J end by 0 bases, with 7 bases between. Germline V gene sequence: CDR1 SNHLY, CDR2 FYNNEI. The CDR3 length is 13 residues. Per sample, 100,000 or so TCR templates underwent assay. Clones were read by immunoSEQ multiplex PCR, and TCRdb kept only the in-frame ones, dropping some. The table includes over 85,000 clones, over 85% detected once. The TCR sequence derives from a human donor in good health. The V call is TRBV2, the J call TRBJ1-5; D unresolved. The source material was CD4+ T cells sorted from blood. The CDR3 bases are TGTGCCAGCACGGAGAATAGCAATCAGCCCCAGCATTTT. Protein: CASTENSNQPQHF.